Sequencing of this T cell receptor (beta chain) was carried out in a study of a mutant IDH1 vaccine in newly diagnosed glioma. Noted time point: week 11, during vaccination. One vaccine dose held 300 ug of mutant IDH1 20-mer peptide and came with topical imiquimod. Diagnosis in the donors showed new WHO grade 3 or 4 astrocytomas that were IDH1-mutant and ATRX-lost. Turning to this clone: Its target is unknown.

The V gene's germline CDR1 is SGHDN and CDR2 FVKESK. Trimming took 0 bases from V and 4 from J; bases not matched to a gene: 4. There are 15 residues in the CDR3. Produced via immunoSEQ multiplex PCR; TCRdb's table is partial and in-frame only. The sample lists under 40,000 clones, 78% occurring once. The rearrangement links TRBV14 to TRBJ2-7; TRBD1 agrees at 9 bases. This sequence originates from a man aged 25-45 years with glioma. Sequenced material: PBMCs, taken from a glioma patient whose treatment included an IDH1 peptide vaccine. The CDR3 coding sequence is TGTGCCAGCAGCCAAGAAACAGGGGGCTTGTACGAGCAGTACTTC. Its protein is CASSQETGGLYEQYF.